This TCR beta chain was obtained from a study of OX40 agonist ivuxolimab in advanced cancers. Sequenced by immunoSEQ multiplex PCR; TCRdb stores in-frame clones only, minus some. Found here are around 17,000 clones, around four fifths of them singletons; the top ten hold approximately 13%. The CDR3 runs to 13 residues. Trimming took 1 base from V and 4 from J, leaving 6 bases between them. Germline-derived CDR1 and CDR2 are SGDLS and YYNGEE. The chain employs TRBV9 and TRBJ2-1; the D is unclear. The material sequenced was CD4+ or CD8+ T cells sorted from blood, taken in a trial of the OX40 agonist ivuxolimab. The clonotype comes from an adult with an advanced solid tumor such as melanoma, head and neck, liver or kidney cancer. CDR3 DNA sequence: TGTGCCAGCAGCGTAAGCGAGTACAATGAGCAGTTCTTC. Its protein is CASSVSEYNEQFF. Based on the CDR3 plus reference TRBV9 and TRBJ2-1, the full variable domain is DSGVTQTPKHLITATGQRVTLRCSPRSGDLSVYWYQQSLDQGLQFLIQYYNGEERAKGNILERFSAQQFPDLHSELNLSSLELGDSALYFCASSVSEYNEQFFGPGTRLTVL.